Listed here are 9 T cell receptor beta chains from one sample, sequenced in a study of blood T cells in healthy people across ages. The use of a sample-barcoded 5' primer and a J-beta primer mix characterized a second PCR of roughly 6 to 11 cycles. TCRdb ran MiXCR on the 5' RACE reads and lists one entry per CDR3 protein. The sample gives 1.5 million to 2 million distinct CDR3 sequences, roughly 27% of which show up once; 6.5% to 8.5% is in the top ten. Sequenced material: blood. These receptor sequences come from a woman in her 30s in good health.

Only a few counts were recorded for this clonotype. The chain links TRBV5-1 to TRBJ2-7, with D possibly TRBD1 on 6 matching bases. CDR3 length equals 13 residues. Trimming cost V 6 bases and J 0 bases, with 10 bases left between them. Germline-derived CDR1 and CDR2 are SGHRS and YFSETQ. CDR3 bases: TGCGCCAGCACGGACAGCTTCTCCTACGAGCAGTACTTC. It translates to CASTDSFSYEQYF. The entire variable domain, with the rest obtained from reference TRBV5-1 and TRBJ2-7, is as follows: KAGVTQTPRYLIKTRGQQVTLSCSPISGHRSVSWYQQTPGQGLQFLFEYFSETQRNKGNFPGRFSGRQFSNSRSEMNVSTLELGDSALYLCASTDSFSYEQYFGPGTRLTVT.

This clonotype was observed a few times. The chain employs TRBV12-3 or TRBV12-4 and TRBJ2-1; 8 bases are a match to TRBD2. This CDR3 spans 16 amino acids. V was pared by 8 bases and J by 8 bases, with 17 bases of the junction left unmatched. The CDR3 loop is CASGNRAGVLVDEQFF. CDR3 coding DNA: TGTGCCAGCGGAAATAGAGCGGGGGTGTTAGTGGATGAGCAGTTCTTC.

This clonotype was detected many times. This chain links TRBV28 with TRBJ2-5; 9 bases agree with TRBD1. This CDR3 has 15 residues. CDR1 and CDR2 from the germline V gene are MDHEN and SYDVKM. V shed 4 bases and J 2 bases; nucleotides not matched to a gene: 5. The CDR3 here is CASSSGQGTQETQYF. CDR3 sequence (DNA): TGTGCCAGCAGTTCCGGACAGGGGACACAAGAGACCCAGTACTTC.

This clonotype has only a few counts. This chain uses TRBV7-3 with TRBJ1-5; D perhaps matches TRBD1 (6 bases). The length of the CDR3 is 14 residues. The germline V gene encodes CDR1 SGHTA and CDR2 FQGTGA. The germline V and J ends were trimmed by 6 bases and 8 bases, with 17 bases remaining between them. Written as DNA, the CDR3 is TGTGCCAGCAGACAAACAGGGACCCCGAAGCCCCAGCATTTT. Amino acid sequence: CASRQTGTPKPQHF.

This clonotype was counted a few times. This chain uses TRBV6-2 or TRBV6-3 with TRBJ2-7; D is unclear. Germline assignment: CDR1 MNHEY and CDR2 SVGEGT. V was shortened by 10 bases and J by 0 bases, with 10 bases between the two germline ends. CDR3 size: 12 residues. The CDR3 is CATSRSSYEQYF. As DNA, the CDR3 is TGTGCCACCTCAAGGAGCTCCTACGAGCAGTACTTC.

The chain carries TRBV6-6 and TRBJ2-5; D may be TRBD2 (5 bases). The J call may be wrong; the DNA end is better matched by TRBJ2-7. Germline-derived CDR1 and CDR2 are MNHNY and SVGAGI (reference sequence). The CDR3 loop spans 12 amino acids. DNA for the CDR3: TGTGCCAGCAGTTACGACGGGAACGAGCAGTACTTC. This sequence encodes CASSYDGNEQYF.

This chain links TRBV7-9 with TRBJ2-2; 13 positions match TRBD2. This CDR3 contains 15 residues. From germline, CDR1 is SEHNR and CDR2 FQNEAQ (reference sequence). Trimming cost V 6 bases and J 6 bases; bases outside gene matches: 4. The CDR3 DNA is TGTGCCAGCAGAACGACTAGCGGGAGGTCCGGGGAGCTGTTTTTT. Its translation: CASRTTSGRSGELFF.

This clonotype turned up a few times. The gene calls are TRBV5-1 and TRBJ1-6; no clear D. CDR3 length: 13 amino acids. Trimming removed 3 bases at V and 7 bases at J, with 8 bases between. Per germline, CDR1 SGHRS and CDR2 YFSETQ. The CDR3 is CASSSDWNSPLHF. CDR3 DNA sequence: TGCGCCAGCAGCTCCGACTGGAATTCACCCCTCCACTTT.

This clonotype was recorded at least ten times. The J gene is TRBJ2-5, the V gene TRBV20-1; 10 nucleotides line up with TRBD2. Germline V gives CDR1 DFQATT, CDR2 SNEGSKA (reference sequence). The CDR3 consists of 15 residues. The V segment lost 6 bases and the J segment 0 bases; nucleotides outside the gene matches: 7. The CDR3 nucleotides read TGCAGTGCCCTACCGGGACTAGCGAACCAAGAGACCCAGTACTTC. It translates to CSALPGLANQETQYF.